This T cell receptor beta chain was recorded in a study of cytomegalovirus exposure and HLA in healthy donors (dated by TCRdb to the late 2010s). Some background on the complete study: According to a later analysis, the 100 to 150 validation repertoires were produced on the same platform as the 666 repertoires of the first cohort. Along with the approximately 600-subject first cohort, a separate validation cohort of around 120 different subjects was used. To predict cytomegalovirus infection status, the study combined high-throughput TCR immunosequencing, statistical association of individual TCRs with disease status, and machine learning. The study was designed to test whether signatures of past pathogen exposure could be identified by cataloging public T cell receptors.

Separate from the approximately 700-subject first cohort, the validation cohort of roughly 130 subjects was the group to which the donors belonged. The CDR3 contains 19 residues, cysteine and phenylalanine counted. Of all the DNA, just the CDR3 is kept, 57 bases in frame from base 1. The junction shows trimming of 0 bases on V and 0 bases on J, plus 21 bases between the germline ends. From the germline V gene, CDR1 is SGHDN and CDR2 is FVKESK. Libraries came from the immunoSEQ multiplex PCR assay. Per the authors' processing: A statistical classification framework was built to diagnose cytomegalovirus status from the catalog of TCR beta chain sequences. Imported from immuneACCESS, the table was reduced by TCRdb to in-frame sequences with V and J called. These copies leave out some clones; in studies compared against another copy, an unresolved V gene accounts for under half, and the cause of the remainder is not known. V, J and clone size reflect that table, while D and trimming were determined from the DNA. For this sample the table gives over 150,000 clones, of which about 86% were detected only once. Jointly, the top ten make up about 2.8% of the sample.

As concerns this clone: The antigen it binds to is not known. Base qualities were left out, and no much larger clone turns up one base away.

Overall study outcomes, separate from this receptor: While some public TCRs were present in many individuals, most TCR sequences turned up only very rarely across donors. In a later analysis, TCRs clustered in the first cohort were found to also tend to co-occur in the approximately 120 validation repertoires, with approximately 93% of cluster scores above 0. In vitro tests confirmed that a few of the cytomegalovirus-associated TCR beta chains recognize cytomegalovirus antigens. The validation cohort had no HLA typing available for a later analysis, so co-occurrence within that cohort was assessed over all 120 or so repertoires. A total of 150 to 200 TCR beta chains were listed by the study as associated with cytomegalovirus. In both the original and validation cohorts, the classifier was reported to diagnose cytomegalovirus status with high specificity and sensitivity. The authors suggested that the approach could potentially be extended to other disease states and immunological phenotypes.

This TCR was recovered from a woman in her late teens or twenties in good health and CMV-seropositive. The sample was PBMCs. The chain joins TRBV14 to TRBJ2-7; the D gene is perhaps TRBD1, from 5 matching bases. The DNA sequence follows: TGTGCCAGCAGCCAAGATTTTCCCTTGGGCAGGGCTCCCTCCTACGAGCAGTACTTC. Its product reads: CASSQDFPLGRAPSYEQYF.